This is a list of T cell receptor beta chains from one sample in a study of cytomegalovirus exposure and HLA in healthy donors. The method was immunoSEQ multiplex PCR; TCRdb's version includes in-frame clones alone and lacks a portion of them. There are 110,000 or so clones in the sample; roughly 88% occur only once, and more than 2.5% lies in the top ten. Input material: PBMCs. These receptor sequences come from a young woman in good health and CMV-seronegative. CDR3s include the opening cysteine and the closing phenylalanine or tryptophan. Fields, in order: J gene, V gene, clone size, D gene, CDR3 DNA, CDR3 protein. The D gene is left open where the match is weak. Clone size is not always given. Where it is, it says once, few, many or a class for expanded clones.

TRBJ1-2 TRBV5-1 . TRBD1 TGCGCCAGCCGTCCGGGACAGGGGGAAAATCGCTACACCTTC CASRPGQGENRYTF
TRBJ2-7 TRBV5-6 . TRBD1 TGTGCCAGCAGCTTGGTCCCCGGGACAGGGAACGAGCAGTACTTC CASSLVPGTGNEQYF
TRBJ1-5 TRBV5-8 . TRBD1 TGTGCCAGCAGCTTGTCAGGGGGAGATCAGCCCCAGCATTTT CASSLSGGDQPQHF
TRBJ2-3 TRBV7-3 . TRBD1 TGTGCCAGCAGCGGAACCGGGACAGGGGCAGATACGCAGTATTTT CASSGTGTGADTQYF
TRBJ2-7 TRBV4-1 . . TGCGCCAGCAGCCTCCGGGACAAGTACTACGAGCAGTACTTC CASSLRDKYYEQYF
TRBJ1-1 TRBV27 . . TGTGCCAGCAGTTTACGGGGTAACACTGAAGCTTTCTTT CASSLRGNTEAFF
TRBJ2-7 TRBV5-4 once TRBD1 TGTGCCAGCAGCCCCGGGACAGGGGCGAATTACGAGCAGTACTTC CASSPGTGANYEQYF
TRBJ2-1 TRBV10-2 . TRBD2 TGCGCCAGCAGTGACCAGCGGGGGGGGAATGAGCAGTTCTTC CASSDQRGGNEQFF
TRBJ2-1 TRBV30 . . TGTGCCTGGAGTGTACGGGGAGTCATCTCCTACAATGAGCAGTTCTTC CAWSVRGVISYNEQFF
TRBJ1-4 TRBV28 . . TGTGCCAGCAGGGGGGGGGCAGGGGCCCGGGGGGGTGAAAAACTGTTTTTT CASRGGAGARGGEKLFF
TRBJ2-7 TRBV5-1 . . TGCGCCAGCAGCCCGGCGGGCACTGTGACCTACGAGCAGTACTTC CASSPAGTVTYEQYF
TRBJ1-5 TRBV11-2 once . TGTGCCAGCAGCTTGGGGCCTAATAGCAATCAGCCCCAGCATTTT CASSLGPNSNQPQHF
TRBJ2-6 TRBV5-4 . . TGTGCCAGCAGCTTGGGGGCGGGTAGAACTGGGGCCAACGTCCTGACTTTC CASSLGAGRTGANVLTF
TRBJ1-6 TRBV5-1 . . TGCGCCAGCAGCAACAGTTACTCCTATAATTCACCCCTCCACTTT CASSNSYSYNSPLHF
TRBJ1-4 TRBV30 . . TGTGCCTGGAGCCCTGTCCAGGGGCTCACTAATGAAAAACTGTTTTTT CAWSPVQGLTNEKLFF
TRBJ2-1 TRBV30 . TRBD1 TGTGCTTGGGCCCGGGACAGGTCCTACAATGAGCAGTTCTTC CAWARDRSYNEQFF
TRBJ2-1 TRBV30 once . TGTGCCTGGAGTGGCCCAGGAAATGAGCAGTTCTTC CAWSGPGNEQFF
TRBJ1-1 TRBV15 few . TGTGCCACCAGCGTCAGGGTGAACACTGAAGCTTTCTTT CATSVRVNTEAFF
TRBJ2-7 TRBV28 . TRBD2 TGTGCCAGCAGTTCCGGGACTAGCGTTTACTACGAGCAGTACTTC CASSSGTSVYYEQYF
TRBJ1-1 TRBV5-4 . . TGTGCCAGCAGCTTGTGGGCCGATGAAGCTTTCTTT CASSLWADEAFF
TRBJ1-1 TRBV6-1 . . TGTGCCGGAAGGACAGACTTGAACACTGAAGCTTTCTTT CAGRTDLNTEAFF
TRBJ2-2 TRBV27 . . TGTGCCAGCAGTTTCGACACCGGGGAGCTGTTTTTT CASSFDTGELFF
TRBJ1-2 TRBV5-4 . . TGTGCCAGCAGCTTGTGGTCAGGAAACTATGGCTACACCTTC CASSLWSGNYGYTF
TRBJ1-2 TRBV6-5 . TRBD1 TGTGCCAGCAGTAAGACAGGGACTAACTATGGCTACACCTTC CASSKTGTNYGYTF
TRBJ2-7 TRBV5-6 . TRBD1 TGTGCCAGCAGCTTCGGTCGACAGGGGGCAGGAGACGAGCAGTACTTC CASSFGRQGAGDEQYF
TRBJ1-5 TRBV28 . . TGTGCCAGCAGTCTAGACAGCGACTATCAGCCCCAGCATTTT CASSLDSDYQPQHF
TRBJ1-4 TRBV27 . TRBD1 TGTGCCAGCAGCTCAGGACAGGGGACTCGTGAAAAACTGTTTTTT CASSSGQGTREKLFF
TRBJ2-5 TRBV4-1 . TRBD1 TGCGCCAGCAGCCAAGCGACAGGGGTAGAGACCCAGTACTTC CASSQATGVETQYF
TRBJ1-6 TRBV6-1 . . TGTGCCAGCAGTGAGGGTGGGCCGAATTCACCCCTCCACTTT CASSEGGPNSPLHF
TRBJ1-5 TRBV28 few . TGTGCCAGCAGTTTATTTTCGCCGGGGAATCAGCCCCAGCATTTT CASSLFSPGNQPQHF
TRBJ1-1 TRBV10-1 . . TGCGCCAGCAGTGAGTCGAGGGTCACTGAAGCTTTCTTT CASSESRVTEAFF
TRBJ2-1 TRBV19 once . TGTGCCAGTGGGTGGACAGAAGACAATGAGCAGTTCTTC CASGWTEDNEQFF
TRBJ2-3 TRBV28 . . TGTGCCAGCAGTTTGCCCCTGGGCGATACGCAGTATTTT CASSLPLGDTQYF
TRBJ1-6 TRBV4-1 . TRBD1 TGCGCCAGCAGCCGGGGGGCAGGGGGCTCGAGCTCCTATAATTCACCCCTCCACTTT CASSRGAGGSSSYNSPLHF
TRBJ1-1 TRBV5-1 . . TGCGCCAGCAGCCCTTGGACACAAATGAACACTGAAGCTTTCTTT CASSPWTQMNTEAFF
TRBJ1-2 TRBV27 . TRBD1 TGTGCCAGCAGCCCTGGACAGGTAGATGGCTACACCTTC CASSPGQVDGYTF
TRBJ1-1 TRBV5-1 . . TGCGCCAGCAGCCAGCAGGGGTTGAACACTGAAGCTTTCTTT CASSQQGLNTEAFF